Sequencing of this T cell receptor (beta chain) was carried out in a study of blood T cell repertoires in COVID-19. Study summary: The United States, Italy and Spain were the sources of the acute and convalescent COVID-19 samples. Sources were T cells, B-cell-depleted T cells, or PBMCs; the material itself was cDNA or gDNA.

In the original workflow: Reference gene primer amplification in the assay estimated nucleated cell counts. This table comes from immunoSEQ multiplex PCR, and its TCRdb copy is limited to in-frame clones, with some not included. V, J and clone size are those of that table, while D and trimming were read from the DNA. The table includes roughly 150,000 clones, over 85% detected once. The V segment lost 1 base and the J segment 8 bases; nucleotides outside the gene matches: 6. This CDR3 has 15 amino acids. The germline CDR1 and CDR2 sequences are LGHNA and YNFKEQ. The rearrangement links TRBV4-2 to TRBJ2-1, with 9 bases lining up with TRBD1. Sequencing was performed on peripheral blood. This TCR came from a woman in her sixties or seventies with COVID-19, enrolled during active disease. The CDR3 loop reads CASSQAGQGSYEQFF. The DNA of the CDR3 is TGTGCCAGCAGCCAAGCGGGACAGGGCAGTTATGAGCAGTTCTTC.